This T cell receptor (beta chain) was identified in a study of CD8 T cells in ankylosing spondylitis. Study observations and caveats: Significant enrichment of disease-linked clones was reportedly seen in matched ankylosing spondylitis synovial fluid. Characteristic of ankylosing spondylitis blood, it appeared, was a TCR beta motif comprising several highly homologous variants.

Germline lookup yields CDR1 SNHLY and CDR2 FYNNEI. The CDR3 is 16 amino acids. V lost 6 bases and J 2 bases, leaving 20 bases between the germline ends. Comment on this clonotype: Its antigen is not known.

TCRdb reprocessed the 5' RACE reads via MiXCR and lists one record per CDR3 protein. The sample includes 350,000 to 450,000 distinct CDR3 sequences, 25% to 30% of them seen just once. Material for sequencing was blood, either unsorted or a sorted T cell fraction (not recorded which). This sequence originates from a male donor with ankylosing spondylitis. V usage is TRBV2 and J usage is TRBJ2-7, with D perhaps TRBD1 (6 bases). Here the CDR3 reads CASSLDRIWTAYEQYV. DNA of the CDR3: TGTGCCAGCAGCCTAGACAGGATCTGGACTGCCTACGAGCAGTACGTC.